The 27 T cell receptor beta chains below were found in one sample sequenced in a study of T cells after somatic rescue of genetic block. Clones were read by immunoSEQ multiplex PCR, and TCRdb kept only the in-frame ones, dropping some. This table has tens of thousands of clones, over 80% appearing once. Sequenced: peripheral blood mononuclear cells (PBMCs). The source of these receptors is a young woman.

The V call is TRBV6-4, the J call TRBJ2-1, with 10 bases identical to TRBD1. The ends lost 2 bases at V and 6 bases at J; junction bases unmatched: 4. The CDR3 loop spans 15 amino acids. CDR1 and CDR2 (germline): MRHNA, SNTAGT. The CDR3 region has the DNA TGTGCCAGCAGTGACGGGACAGGGGAAATCAATGAGCAGTTCTTC. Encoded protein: CASSDGTGEINEQFF.

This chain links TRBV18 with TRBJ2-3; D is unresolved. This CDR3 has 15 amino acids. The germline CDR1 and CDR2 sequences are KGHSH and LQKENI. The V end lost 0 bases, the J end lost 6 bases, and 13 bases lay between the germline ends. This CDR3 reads CASSPPGPGGDTQYF. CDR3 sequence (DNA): TGTGCCAGCTCACCACCTGGGCCCGGTGGGGATACGCAGTATTTT.

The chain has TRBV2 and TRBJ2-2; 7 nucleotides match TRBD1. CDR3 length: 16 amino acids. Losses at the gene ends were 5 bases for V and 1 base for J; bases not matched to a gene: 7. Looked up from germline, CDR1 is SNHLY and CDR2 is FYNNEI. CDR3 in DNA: TGTGCCAGCAGTAGTATAAGGACAGGGAACACCGGGGAGCTGTTTTTT. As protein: CASSSIRTGNTGELFF.

CDR3 loop: CASSGWDRGLNEQFF. The CDR3 DNA sequence: TGTGCCAGCAGTGGATGGGACAGGGGTCTCAATGAGCAGTTCTTC. The genes are TRBV25-1 and TRBJ2-1; 10 nucleotides agree with TRBD1. Per germline, CDR1 MGHDK and CDR2 SYGVNS. The CDR3 length is 15 residues. The J segment lost 6 bases and the V segment lost 4 bases, leaving 6 bases of the junction unmatched.

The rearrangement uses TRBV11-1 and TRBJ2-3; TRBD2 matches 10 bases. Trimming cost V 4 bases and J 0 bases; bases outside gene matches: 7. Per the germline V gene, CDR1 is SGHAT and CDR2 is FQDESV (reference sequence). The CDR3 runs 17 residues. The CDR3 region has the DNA TGTGCCAGCAGCTCGAGGGCTAGCGGGAGTAGCACAGATACGCAGTATTTT. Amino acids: CASSSRASGSSTDTQYF.

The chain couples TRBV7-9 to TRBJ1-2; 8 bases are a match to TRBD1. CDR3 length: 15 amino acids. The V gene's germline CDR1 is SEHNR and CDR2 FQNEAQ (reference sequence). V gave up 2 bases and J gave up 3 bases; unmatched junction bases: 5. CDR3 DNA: TGTGCCAGCAGCTTAACAGGGGGAAGAGACTATGGCTACACCTTC. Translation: CASSLTGGRDYGYTF.

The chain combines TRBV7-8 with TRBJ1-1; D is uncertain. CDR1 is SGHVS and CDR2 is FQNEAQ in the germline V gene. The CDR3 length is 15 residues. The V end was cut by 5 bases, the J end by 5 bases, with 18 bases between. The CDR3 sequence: CASSAGPWLPTEAFF. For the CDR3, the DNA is TGTGCCAGCAGCGCCGGACCGTGGCTCCCGACTGAAGCTTTCTTT.

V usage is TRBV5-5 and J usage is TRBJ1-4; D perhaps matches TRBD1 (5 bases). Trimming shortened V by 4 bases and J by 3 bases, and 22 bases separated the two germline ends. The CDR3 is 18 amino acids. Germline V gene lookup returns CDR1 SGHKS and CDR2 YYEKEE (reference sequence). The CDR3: CASSRWVPWGPANEKLFF. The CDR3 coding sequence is TGTGCCAGCAGCCGGTGGGTGCCCTGGGGACCGGCTAATGAAAAACTGTTTTTT.

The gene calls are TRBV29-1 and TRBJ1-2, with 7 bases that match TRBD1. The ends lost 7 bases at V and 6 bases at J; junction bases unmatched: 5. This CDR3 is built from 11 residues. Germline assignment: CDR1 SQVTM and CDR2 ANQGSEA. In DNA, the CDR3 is TGCAGCGCTGGGACAGACGATGGCTACACCTTC. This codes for CSAGTDDGYTF.

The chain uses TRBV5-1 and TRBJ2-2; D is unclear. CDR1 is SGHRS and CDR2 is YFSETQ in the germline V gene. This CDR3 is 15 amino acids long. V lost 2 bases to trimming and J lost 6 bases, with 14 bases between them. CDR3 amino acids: CASSFNSEVSGELFF. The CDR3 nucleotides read TGCGCCAGCAGCTTTAACAGCGAGGTGTCCGGGGAGCTGTTTTTT.

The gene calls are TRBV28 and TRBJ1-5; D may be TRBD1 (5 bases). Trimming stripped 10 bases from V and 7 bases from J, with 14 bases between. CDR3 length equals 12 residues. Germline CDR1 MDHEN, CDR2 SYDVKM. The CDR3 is CATAWGYQPQHF. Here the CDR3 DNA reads TGTGCCACAGCATGGGGCTACCAGCCCCAGCATTTT.

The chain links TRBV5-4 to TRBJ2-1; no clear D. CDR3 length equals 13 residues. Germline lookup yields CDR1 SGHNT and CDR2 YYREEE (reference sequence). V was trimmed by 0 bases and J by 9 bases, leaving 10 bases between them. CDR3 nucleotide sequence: TGTGCCAGCAGCTTGGGAGGAGAGCCTGAGCAGTTCTTC. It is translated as CASSLGGEPEQFF.

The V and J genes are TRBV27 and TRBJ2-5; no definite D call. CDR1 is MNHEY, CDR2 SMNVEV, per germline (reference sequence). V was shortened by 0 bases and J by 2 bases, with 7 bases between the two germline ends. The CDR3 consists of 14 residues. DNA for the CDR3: TGTGCCAGCAGTTTATCTTTTATACAAGAGACCCAGTACTTC. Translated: CASSLSFIQETQYF.

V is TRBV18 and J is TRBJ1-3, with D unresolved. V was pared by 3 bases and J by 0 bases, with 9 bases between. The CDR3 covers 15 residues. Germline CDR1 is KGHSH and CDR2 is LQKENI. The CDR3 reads CASSPRTDSGNTIYF. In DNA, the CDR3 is TGTGCCAGCTCACCCCGGACGGACTCTGGAAACACCATATATTTT.

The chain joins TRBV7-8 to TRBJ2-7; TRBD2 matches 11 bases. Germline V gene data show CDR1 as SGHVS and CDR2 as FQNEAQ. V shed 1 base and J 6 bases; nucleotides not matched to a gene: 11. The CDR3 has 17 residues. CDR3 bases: TGTGCCAGCAGCTTAGTACTAGCGGGAGTAATGGGTGCCGAGCAGTACTTC. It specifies CASSLVLAGVMGAEQYF. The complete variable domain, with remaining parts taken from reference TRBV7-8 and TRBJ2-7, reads GAGVSQSPRYKVAKRGQDVALRCDPISGHVSLFWYQQALGQGPEFLTYFQNEAQLDKSGLPSDRFFAERPEGSVSTLKIQRTQQEDSAVYLCASSLVLAGVMGAEQYFGPGTRLTVT.

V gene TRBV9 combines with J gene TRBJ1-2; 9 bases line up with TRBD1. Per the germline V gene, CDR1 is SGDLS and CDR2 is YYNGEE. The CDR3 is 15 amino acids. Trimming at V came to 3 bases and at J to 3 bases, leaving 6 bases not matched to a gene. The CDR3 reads CASSAQGAPDYGYTF. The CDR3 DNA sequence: TGTGCCAGCAGCGCACAGGGGGCGCCGGACTATGGCTACACCTTC.

In DNA form, the CDR3 reads TGTGCCAGCACCCAGACTAGTTACGGGGAGCTGTTTTTT. Translation: CASTQTSYGELFF. The chain carries TRBV11-3 and TRBJ2-2; TRBD2 might be the D (6 bases). Germline V gene lookup returns CDR1 SGHNT and CDR2 YENEEA. This CDR3 has 13 residues. The germline V and J ends were trimmed by 7 bases and 7 bases, with 13 bases remaining between them.

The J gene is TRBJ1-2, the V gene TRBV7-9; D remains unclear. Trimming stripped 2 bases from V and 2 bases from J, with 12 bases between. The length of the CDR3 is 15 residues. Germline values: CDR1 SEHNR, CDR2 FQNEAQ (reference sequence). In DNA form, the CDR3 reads TGTGCCAGCAGCTTAAACGGACTACTAAACTATGGCTACACCTTC. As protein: CASSLNGLLNYGYTF.

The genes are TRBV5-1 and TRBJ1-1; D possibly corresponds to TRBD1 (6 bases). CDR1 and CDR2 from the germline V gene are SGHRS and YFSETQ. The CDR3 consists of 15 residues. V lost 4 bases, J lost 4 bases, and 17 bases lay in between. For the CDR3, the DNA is TGCGCCAGCAGCACAACACACGGCAGGGGCACTGAAGCTTTCTTT. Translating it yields CASSTTHGRGTEAFF.

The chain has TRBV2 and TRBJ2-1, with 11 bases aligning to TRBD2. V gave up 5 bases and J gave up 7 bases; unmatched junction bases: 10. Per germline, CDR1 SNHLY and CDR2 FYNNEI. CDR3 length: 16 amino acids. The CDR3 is CASSPRLAGGWNEQFF. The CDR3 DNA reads TGTGCCAGCAGTCCTCGTCTAGCGGGAGGATGGAATGAGCAGTTCTTC. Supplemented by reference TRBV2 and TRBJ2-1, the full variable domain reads EPEVTQTPSHQVTQMGQEVILRCVPISNHLYFYWYRQILGQKVEFLVSFYNNEISEKSEIFDDQFSVERPDGSNFTLKIRSTKLEDSAMYFCASSPRLAGGWNEQFFGPGTRLTVL.

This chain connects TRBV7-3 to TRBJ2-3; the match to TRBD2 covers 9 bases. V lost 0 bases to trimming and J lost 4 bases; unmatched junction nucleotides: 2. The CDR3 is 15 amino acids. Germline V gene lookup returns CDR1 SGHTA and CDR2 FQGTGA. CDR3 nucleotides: TGTGCCAGCAGCTTAACTAGCGGGAGTGCAGATACGCAGTATTTT. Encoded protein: CASSLTSGSADTQYF. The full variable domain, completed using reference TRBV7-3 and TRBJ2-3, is GAGVSQTPSNKVTEKGKYVELRCDPISGHTALYWYRQSLGQGPEFLIYFQGTGAADDSGLPNDRFFAVRPEGSVSTLKIQRTERGDSAVYLCASSLTSGSADTQYFGPGTRLTVL.

CDR3 nucleotide sequence: TGCGCCAGCAGCCCAACCGTTGGTAACTATGGCTACACCTTC. Its translation is CASSPTVGNYGYTF. The chain is built from TRBV5-1 and TRBJ1-2; D is unresolved. The germline V gene has CDR1 SGHRS and CDR2 YFSETQ. Trimming stripped 4 bases from V and 1 base from J, with 11 bases between. This CDR3 comprises 14 residues. The full variable domain, in which reference TRBV5-1 and TRBJ1-2 provide the parts outside the CDR3, is KAGVTQTPRYLIKTRGQQVTLSCSPISGHRSVSWYQQTPGQGLQFLFEYFSETQRNKGNFPGRFSGRQFSNSRSEMNVSTLELGDSALYLCASSPTVGNYGYTFGSGTRLTVV.

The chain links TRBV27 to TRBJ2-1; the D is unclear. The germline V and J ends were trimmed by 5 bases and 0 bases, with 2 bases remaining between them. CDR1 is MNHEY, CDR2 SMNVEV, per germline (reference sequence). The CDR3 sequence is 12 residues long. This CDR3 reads CASSPSYNEQFF. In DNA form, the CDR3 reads TGTGCCAGCAGTCCCTCCTACAATGAGCAGTTCTTC.

CDR3 residues: CASSFTSGREEQYF. DNA for the CDR3: TGTGCCAGCAGTTTCACTAGCGGGAGAGAAGAGCAGTACTTC. The V gene is TRBV27, the J gene TRBJ2-7; 11 nucleotides line up with TRBD2. CDR3 length: 14 residues. Germline V lookup: CDR1 MNHEY, CDR2 SMNVEV (reference sequence). J was trimmed by 7 bases and V by 3 bases; bases with no gene match: 5.

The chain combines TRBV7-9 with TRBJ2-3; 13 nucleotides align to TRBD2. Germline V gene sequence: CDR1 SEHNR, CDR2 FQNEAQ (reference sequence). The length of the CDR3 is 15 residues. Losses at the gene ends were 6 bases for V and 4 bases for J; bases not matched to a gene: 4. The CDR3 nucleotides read TGTGCCAGCAGAGAACTAGCGGGAGGGGCAGATACGCAGTATTTT. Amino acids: CASRELAGGADTQYF. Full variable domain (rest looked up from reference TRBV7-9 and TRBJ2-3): DTGVSQNPRHKITKRGQNVTFRCDPISEHNRLYWYRQTLGQGPEFLTYFQNEAQLEKSRLLSDRFSAERPKGSFSTLEIQRTEQGDSAMYLCASRELAGGADTQYFGPGTRLTVL.

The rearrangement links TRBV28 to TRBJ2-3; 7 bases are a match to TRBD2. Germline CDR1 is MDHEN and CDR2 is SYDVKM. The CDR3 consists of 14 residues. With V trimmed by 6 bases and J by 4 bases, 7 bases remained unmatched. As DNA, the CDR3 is TGTGCCAGCAGCCACCAGGGAGGGGCAGATACGCAGTATTTT. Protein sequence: CASSHQGGADTQYF.

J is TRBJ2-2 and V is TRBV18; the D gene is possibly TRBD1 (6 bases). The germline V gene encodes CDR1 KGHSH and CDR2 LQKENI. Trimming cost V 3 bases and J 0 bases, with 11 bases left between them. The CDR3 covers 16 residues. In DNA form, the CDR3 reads TGTGCCAGCTCACCTCCGGGACACGCGAACACCGGGGAGCTGTTTTTT. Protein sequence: CASSPPGHANTGELFF. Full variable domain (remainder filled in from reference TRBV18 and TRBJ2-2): NAGVMQNPRHLVRRRGQEARLRCSPMKGHSHVYWYRQLPEEGLKFMVYLQKENIIDESGMPKERFSAEFPKEGPSILRIQQVVRGDSAAYFCASSPPGHANTGELFFGEGSRLTVL.